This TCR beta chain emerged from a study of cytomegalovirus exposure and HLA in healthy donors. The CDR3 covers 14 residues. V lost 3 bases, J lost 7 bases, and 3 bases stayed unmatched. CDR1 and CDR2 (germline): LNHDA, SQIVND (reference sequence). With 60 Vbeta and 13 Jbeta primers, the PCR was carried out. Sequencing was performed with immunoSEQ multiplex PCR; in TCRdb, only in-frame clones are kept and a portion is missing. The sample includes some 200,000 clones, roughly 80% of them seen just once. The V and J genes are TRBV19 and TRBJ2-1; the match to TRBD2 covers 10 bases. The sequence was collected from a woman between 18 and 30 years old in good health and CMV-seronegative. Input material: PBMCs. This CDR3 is CASSIDSGRNEQFF. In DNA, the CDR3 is TGTGCCAGTAGTATTGATAGCGGGAGGAATGAGCAGTTCTTC.